This T cell receptor beta chain was sequenced during a study of T cells in women clearing cervical HPV infection (dated by TCRdb to the late 2010s). About the full investigation: Cases were approximately 25 women with histologically confirmed HPV16-related CIN3 or worse, including a couple of invasive cancers. Controls were some 26 women whose single incident HPV16 infection cleared within 12 months without precancer or cancer developing. Blood from cases was drawn at the visit where the lesion was first identified, while blood from controls was drawn once the infection was no longer detected. For cases, the median interval between lesion detection and blood sampling was roughly 140 days, with an interquartile range of roughly 85 to 200 days. Since only a few of the women had HLA typing available, the possibility that HLA type was acting as a confounder could not be ruled out. Nested within Costa Rica's Guanacaste HPV Natural History Study, an exploratory proof-of-principle case-control study compared TCR repertoires across cervical HPV16 outcomes. Cases and controls were matched on year of sample collection and on age within five years. Cases had a median age of approximately 35 years compared with 37 to 40 for controls, and baseline characteristics showed no significant differences between the groups. In the parent cohort, fewer than 13,000 women aged 18 or older were enrolled in Guanacaste, Costa Rica, during about 1992 to 1995 and were followed for less than 8 years. As quality controls, five blinded duplicates were added to each group, bringing the total to 60 or so samples made up of roughly 50 participants and ten or so replicates. Overall results and qualifications from the work: Random forest classifiers that combined richness and V gene abundances separated cases from controls with an estimated AUC of around 0.87. Cases had lower TRBV6-7 relative abundance than controls (0.11% versus 0.16%; Bonferroni P = 0.0008). Because the number of T cells in each sample was unknown, differences in richness could reflect differing T-cell content rather than repertoire biology. The cross-sectional design could not show whether associations preceded infection or resulted from it; effector/memory subsets and HPV-specific T cells were not isolated. Across sequencing depths, CIN3+ cases showed significantly higher TCR repertoire richness than controls, but evenness did not differ between the groups.

Concerning this clone: The antigen this receptor binds is unknown. The CDR3 end is not reached by the read, which stops 3 residues before it; the germline J gene fills it in.

Every participant had a single incident cervical HPV16 infection, and prevalent HPV16 infections were excluded. Cervical HPV DNA was detected by MY09/MY11 PCR, and genotyping was performed by dot-blot hybridization. Approximately 16 mL of heparinized blood were centrifuged, and the buffy coat was aliquoted, frozen at -30°C, then stored at -80°C. Genomic DNA was extracted from buffy coat specimens using QIAGEN kits. TCR beta CDR3 regions were amplified by multiplex PCR from an average of approximately 1,200 ng genomic DNA per sample using the immunoSEQ assay. Primer bias was corrected in the assay by using a complete synthetic TCR repertoire to establish an amplification baseline. The amplicons were sequenced on the Illumina platform. Concerning the study's data processing: Sequences were error-corrected by clustering with frequency ratios and a modified nearest-neighbor algorithm, then analyzed in the immunoSEQ Analyzer with IMGT gene definitions. At each rarefaction depth, TCR richness and evenness were averaged across 20 rarefaction repeats, and samples with fewer sequences than that depth were excluded. V, D and J gene relative abundances were compared between groups with Wilcoxon rank sum tests, applying FDR correction. For the blinded duplicates, the intraclass correlation was 90% to 97% for TCR richness and averaged roughly 79% across about 66 gene segments. Held by TCRdb, this immuneACCESS table contains in-frame sequences only and omits some clones. Under half of the omission traces to an unresolved V gene where checked; the cause of the rest is unknown. The V and J calls and clone size are taken from that table; D and trimming were inferred from the DNA. The sample table holds tens of thousands of clones. The ten largest clones add up to 6.5% to 8% of the sample.

Per the germline V gene, MNHEY is the CDR1 and SVGEGT is the CDR2. A distance of 15 bases separates the germline ends of V and J, which lose 2 bases and 7 bases respectively. The CDR3 goes from the cysteine to the phenylalanine over 15 residues. The 36 bases shown cover part of the CDR3, and their frame starts at base 1. The receptor was isolated from a woman between 18 and 70 years old with a cervical HPV16 infection that either progressed to CIN3+ or cleared (not recorded which). The receptor chain draws on TRBV6-2 or TRBV6-3 and TRBJ2-1; the D call is tentative, TRBD1 or TRBD2, as each matches 5 bases. The specimen was blood buffy coat. The CDR3 is CASSYGPGSGNEQFF. Incomplete CDR3 DNA: TGTGCCAGCAGTTACGGGCCAGGGAGTGGGAATGAG.